This TCR beta chain appears in the sequencing data of a study of CD8 T cells in Susac syndrome (dated by TCRdb to between 2019 and 2020). Concerning the study at large: The study used repertoire sequencing to test whether antigen drove CD8+ T cell activation and differentiation in Susac syndrome. Results and caveats for the whole study, not just this receptor: The TCR sequencing and HLA analysis was acknowledged to have included a relatively small number of individuals.

Peripheral blood CD8+ and CD4+ T cells from healthy donors, Susac syndrome patients and multiple sclerosis patients were profiled by high-throughput TCR beta sequencing. Treatment-naive patients with stable or active relapsing-remitting disease fulfilling revised McDonald criteria were used as multiple sclerosis controls. Bulk CD8+ and CD4+ T cells were purified by magnetic negative isolation, whereas CD8+ TEMRA cells were enriched by FACS. Blood was collected in EDTA tubes and processed within 24 hours, with PBMCs isolated through density gradient centrifugation. PBMCs destined for TCR sequencing were cryopreserved in liquid nitrogen and later thawed in a 37 °C water bath. The sorted or isolated CD4+, CD8+ and CD8+ TEMRA cells reached a purity of at least 90%. V loses 7 bases of germline sequence and J loses 2 bases, and the interval between the two ends is 18 bases. The CDR3 measures 15 amino acids from cysteine to phenylalanine. The DNA shown is the 45-base CDR3, in frame from base 1. Taken from the germline V gene (reference sequence), the CDR1 and CDR2 loops are LNHDA and SQIVND.

RNA was extracted with the RNeasy kit and roughly 0.5 to 1 ug was reverse transcribed using random hexamers. TCR beta CDR3 regions were amplified with the immunoSEQ multiplex PCR assay covering 54 Vbeta and 13 Jbeta segments. PCR amplification bias was corrected using a synthetic template baseline for primer optimization and computational correction. Under the source paper's analysis protocol: Only productive sequences were kept, with reads annotated to V, D and J genes according to IMGT and analyzed in immunoSEQ Analyzer. To calculate clonality, Shannon entropy was normalized by log2 of the number of productive unique sequences and then subtracted from one. For each patient and control, public and private clones were evaluated within the 100 most prevalent clones. A clone was defined as Susac-specific if it was absent from the healthy and MS cohorts, from roughly 1,000 published viral clones and from other ImmuneACCESS disease sequences. TCRdb reran the public reads through fastp at Q25 and MiXCR, keeping productive beta chains. Every distinct CDR3 protein forms one entry, paired with its most common genes and DNA. TCRdb, not the authors, supplied the V and J calls. Here the sample has 200,000 to 300,000 distinct CDR3 sequences; just over 90% occur a single time. About 0.071% of the sample is held by the ten biggest clonotypes.

A remark on this clonotype: The antigen this receptor binds is unknown. The record has no base qualities; no much larger clone is one base away.

The receptor's source is a human donor with multiple sclerosis. The sequenced material came from CD4+ T cells from PBMCs. The chain joins TRBV19 to TRBJ2-7; the D gene is not confidently resolved. The DNA sequence follows: TGTGCCAGTACTTCTTCGCTGGGTTGGCCCTACGAGCAGTACTTC. Its protein is CASTSSLGWPYEQYF.